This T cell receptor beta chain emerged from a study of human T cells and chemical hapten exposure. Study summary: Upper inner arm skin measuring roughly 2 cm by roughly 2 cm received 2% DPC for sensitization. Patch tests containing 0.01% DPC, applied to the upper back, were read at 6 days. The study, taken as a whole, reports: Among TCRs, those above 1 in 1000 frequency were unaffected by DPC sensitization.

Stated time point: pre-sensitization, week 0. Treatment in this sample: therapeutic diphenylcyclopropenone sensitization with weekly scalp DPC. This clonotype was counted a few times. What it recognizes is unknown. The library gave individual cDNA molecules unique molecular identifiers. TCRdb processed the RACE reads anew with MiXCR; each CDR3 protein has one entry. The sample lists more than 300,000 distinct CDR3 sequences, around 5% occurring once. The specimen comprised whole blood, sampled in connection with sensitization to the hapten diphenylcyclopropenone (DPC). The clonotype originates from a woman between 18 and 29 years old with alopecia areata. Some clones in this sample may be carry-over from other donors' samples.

The CDR3 DNA reads as TGTGCTCCAGGGAACCGGGACAGGGGAGTCAGCAATCAGCCCCAGCATTTT. This gives the protein CAPGNRDRGVSNQPQHF. The rearrangement uses TRBV12-3 or TRBV12-4 and TRBJ1-5, with TRBD1 matching 10 bases. This CDR3 contains 17 residues.